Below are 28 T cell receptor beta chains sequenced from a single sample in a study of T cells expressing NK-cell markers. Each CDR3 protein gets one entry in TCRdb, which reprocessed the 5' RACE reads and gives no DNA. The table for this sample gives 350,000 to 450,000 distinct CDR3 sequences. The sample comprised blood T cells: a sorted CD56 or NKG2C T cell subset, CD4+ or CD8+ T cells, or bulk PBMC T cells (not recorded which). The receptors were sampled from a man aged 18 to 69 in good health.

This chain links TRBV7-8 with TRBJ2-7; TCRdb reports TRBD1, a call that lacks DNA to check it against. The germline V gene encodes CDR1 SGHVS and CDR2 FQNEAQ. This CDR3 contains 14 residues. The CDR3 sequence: CASSTQATAYEQYF.

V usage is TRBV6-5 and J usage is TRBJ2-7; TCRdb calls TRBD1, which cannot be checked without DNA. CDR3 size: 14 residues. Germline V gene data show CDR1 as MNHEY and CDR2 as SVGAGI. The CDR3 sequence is CASRNSPGFGEQYF.

CDR3: CASSSGTAGSYEQYF. The J gene is TRBJ2-7, the V gene TRBV28; TCRdb's D gene call, TRBD1, goes unchecked for lack of DNA. The CDR3 length is 15 residues. Per germline, CDR1 MDHEN and CDR2 SYDVKM. Using reference TRBV28 and TRBJ2-7 for the parts outside the CDR3, the full variable domain is DVKVTQSSRYLVKRTGEKVFLECVQDMDHENMFWYRQDPGLGLRLIYFSYDVKMKEKGDIPEGYSVSREKKERFSLILESASTNQTSMYLCASSSGTAGSYEQYFGPGTRLTVT.

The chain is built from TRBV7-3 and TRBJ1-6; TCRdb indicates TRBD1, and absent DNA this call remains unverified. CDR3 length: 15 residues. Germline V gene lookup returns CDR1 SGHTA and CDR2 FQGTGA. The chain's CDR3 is CASSLLTGYSSPLHF.

CDR3 region: CASSTGTKRTDTQYF. The rearrangement joins TRBV12-3 or TRBV12-4 to TRBJ2-3; checking the TCRdb D call of TRBD2 is not possible without DNA. The CDR3 length is 15 residues.

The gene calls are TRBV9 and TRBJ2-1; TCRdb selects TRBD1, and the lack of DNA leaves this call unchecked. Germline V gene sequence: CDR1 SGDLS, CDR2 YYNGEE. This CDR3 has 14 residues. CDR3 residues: CASSLAGVRNEQFF.

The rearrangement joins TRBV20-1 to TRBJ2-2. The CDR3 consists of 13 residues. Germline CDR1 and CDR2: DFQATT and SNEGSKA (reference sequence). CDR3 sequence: CSAGGQNTGELFF.

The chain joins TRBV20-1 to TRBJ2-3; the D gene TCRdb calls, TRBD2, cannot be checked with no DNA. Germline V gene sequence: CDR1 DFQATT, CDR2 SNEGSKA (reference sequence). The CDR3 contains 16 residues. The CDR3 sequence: CSARPISGPSTDTQYF.

The CDR3 loop reads CATSDRGASGNTDTQYF. V usage is TRBV24-1 and J usage is TRBJ2-3; lacking DNA, the TRBD2 call made by TCRdb goes unchecked. This CDR3 contains 17 residues. Germline CDR1 and CDR2: KGHDR and SFDVKD.

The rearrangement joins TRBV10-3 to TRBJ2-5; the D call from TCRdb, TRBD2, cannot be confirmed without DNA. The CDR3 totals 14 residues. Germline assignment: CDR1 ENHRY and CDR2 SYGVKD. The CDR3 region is CAISEYGREETQYF.

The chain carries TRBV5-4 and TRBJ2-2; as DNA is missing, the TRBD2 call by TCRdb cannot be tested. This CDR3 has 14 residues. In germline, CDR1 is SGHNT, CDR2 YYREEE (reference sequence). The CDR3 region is CASSFKASAGELFF.

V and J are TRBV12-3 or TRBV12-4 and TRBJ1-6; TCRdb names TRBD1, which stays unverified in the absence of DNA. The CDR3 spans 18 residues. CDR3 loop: CASSLIRGPSSYNSPLHF.

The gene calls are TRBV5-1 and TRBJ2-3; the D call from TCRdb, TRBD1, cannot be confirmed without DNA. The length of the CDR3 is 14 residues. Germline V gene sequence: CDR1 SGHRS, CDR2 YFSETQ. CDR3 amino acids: CASSRQGASDTQYF.

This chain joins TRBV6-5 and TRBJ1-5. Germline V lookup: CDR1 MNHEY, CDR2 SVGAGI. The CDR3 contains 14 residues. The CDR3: CASSYQVKGQPQHF.

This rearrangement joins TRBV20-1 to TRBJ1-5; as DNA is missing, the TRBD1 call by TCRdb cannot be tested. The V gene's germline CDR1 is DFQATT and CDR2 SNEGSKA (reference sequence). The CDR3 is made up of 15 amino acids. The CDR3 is CSAKPGTGGNQPQHF.

CDR3 loop: CASSLWGGMGLSPTSDTQYF. The V call is TRBV28, the J call TRBJ2-3; the D call of TRBD1 rests on TCRdb alone, since no DNA is present to check it. This CDR3 region has 20 residues. CDR1 and CDR2 from the germline V gene are MDHEN and SYDVKM. The full variable domain, in which reference TRBV28 and TRBJ2-3 provide the parts outside the CDR3, is DVKVTQSSRYLVKRTGEKVFLECVQDMDHENMFWYRQDPGLGLRLIYFSYDVKMKEKGDIPEGYSVSREKKERFSLILESASTNQTSMYLCASSLWGGMGLSPTSDTQYFGPGTRLTVL.

CDR3 protein: CASQRGLGNEQFF. The chain links TRBV5-1 to TRBJ2-1; TCRdb reports TRBD2, a call that lacks DNA to check it against. The CDR3 has 13 residues. Germline loops: CDR1 SGHRS, CDR2 YFSETQ. Looking up the rest from reference TRBV5-1 and TRBJ2-1 gives the full variable domain: KAGVTQTPRYLIKTRGQQVTLSCSPISGHRSVSWYQQTPGQGLQFLFEYFSETQRNKGNFPGRFSGRQFSNSRSEMNVSTLELGDSALYLCASQRGLGNEQFFGPGTRLTVL.

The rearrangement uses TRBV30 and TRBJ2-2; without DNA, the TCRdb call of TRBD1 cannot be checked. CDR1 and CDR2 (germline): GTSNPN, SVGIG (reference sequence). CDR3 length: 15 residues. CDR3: CAWDELGVDTGELFF.

The CDR3 loop reads CASRRTGIYEQYF. The V call is TRBV6-1, the J call TRBJ2-7; TCRdb's D gene call, TRBD1, goes unchecked for lack of DNA. The germline gives CDR1 MNHNS, CDR2 SASEGT. CDR3 size: 13 residues.

The CDR3 reads CASRHSTGHLRGQPQHF. This chain links TRBV11-3 with TRBJ1-5; no DNA is available, so the TRBD1 call from TCRdb remains unchecked. Germline V CDR1 and CDR2: SGHNT, YENEEA. This CDR3 region has 17 residues.

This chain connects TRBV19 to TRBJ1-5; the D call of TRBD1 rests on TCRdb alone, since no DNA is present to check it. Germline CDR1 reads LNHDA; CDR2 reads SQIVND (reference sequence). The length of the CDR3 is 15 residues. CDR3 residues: CASKPGDRGNQPQHF.

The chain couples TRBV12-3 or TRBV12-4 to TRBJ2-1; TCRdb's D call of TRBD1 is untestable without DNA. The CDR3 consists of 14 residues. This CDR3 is CASSFTGSYNEQFF.

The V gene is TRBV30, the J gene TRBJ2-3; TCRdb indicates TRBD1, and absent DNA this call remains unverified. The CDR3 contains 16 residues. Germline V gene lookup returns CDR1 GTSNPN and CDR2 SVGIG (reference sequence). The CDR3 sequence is CAWSRSRDGGTDTQYF.

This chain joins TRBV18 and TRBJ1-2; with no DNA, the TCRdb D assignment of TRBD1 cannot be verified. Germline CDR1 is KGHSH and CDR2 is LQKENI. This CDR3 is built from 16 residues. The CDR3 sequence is CASSLTPGRTNYGYTF.

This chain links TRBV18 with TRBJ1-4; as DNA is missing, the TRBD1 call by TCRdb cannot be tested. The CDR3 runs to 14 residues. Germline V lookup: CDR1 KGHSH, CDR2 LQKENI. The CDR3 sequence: CASSPGTTNEKLFF.

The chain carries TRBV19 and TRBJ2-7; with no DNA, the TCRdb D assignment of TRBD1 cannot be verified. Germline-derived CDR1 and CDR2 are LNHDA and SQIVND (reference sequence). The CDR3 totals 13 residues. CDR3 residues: CASRDGRGGEQYF.

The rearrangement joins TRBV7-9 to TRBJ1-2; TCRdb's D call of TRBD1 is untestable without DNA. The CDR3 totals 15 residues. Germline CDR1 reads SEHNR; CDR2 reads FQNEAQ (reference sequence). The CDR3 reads CANSRPGTEAYGYTF.

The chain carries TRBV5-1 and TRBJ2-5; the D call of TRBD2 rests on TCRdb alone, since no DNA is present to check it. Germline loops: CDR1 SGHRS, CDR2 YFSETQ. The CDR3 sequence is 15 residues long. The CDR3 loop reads CASTPLAGARETQYF.